These T cell receptor beta chains were read from a single sample in a study of blood T cell repertoires in COVID-19. Assay: immunoSEQ multiplex PCR; the TCRdb copy retains only in-frame clones and omits some. This sample has about half a million clones, with approximately 91% found just once. The material sequenced was PBMCs or T cells enriched from blood (not recorded which). All receptors come from a woman aged 60-70 years who had recovered from COVID-19. Each CDR3 is given with its conserved first and last residue. D genes are given only for firm matches. Rows may omit the clone size; those that give it use once, few, many or a size class.

size,V,J,D,CDR3,DNA
NA,TRBV19,TRBJ1-3,NA,CASSSRPLSAGNTIYF,TGTGCCAGTAGTTCGCGGCCCCTCAGCGCTGGAAACACCATATATTTT
NA,TRBV5-1,TRBJ1-2,TRBD1,CASSSSGTGSGYTF,TGCGCCAGCAGCTCGTCCGGGACAGGGAGTGGCTACACCTTC
NA,TRBV30,TRBJ1-3,NA,CAWMAGSGNTIYF,TGTGCCTGGATGGCTGGCTCTGGAAACACCATATATTTT
NA,TRBV30,TRBJ2-2,NA,CAWSVLVTGELFF,TGTGCCTGGAGTGTACTGGTAACCGGGGAGCTGTTTTTT
NA,TRBV6-1,TRBJ2-7,TRBD1,CASSDDRGILPSYEQYF,TGTGCCAGCAGTGACGACAGGGGGATTTTACCCTCCTACGAGCAGTACTTC
NA,TRBV11-2,TRBJ2-5,TRBD1,CASSPGQGETQYF,TGTGCCAGCAGCCCGGGACAGGGGGAGACCCAGTACTTC
NA,TRBV5-1,TRBJ1-2,TRBD1,CASSSSLGGGNYGYTF,TGCGCCAGCAGCTCGAGCCTAGGGGGCGGTAACTATGGCTACACCTTC
NA,TRBV24-1,TRBJ2-5,TRBD2,CATSDSLAGGGETQYF,TGTGCCACCAGTGATTCTCTAGCGGGGGGAGGGGAGACCCAGTACTTC
NA,TRBV30,TRBJ1-4,NA,CAWSVGGAGEKLFF,TGTGCCTGGAGTGTAGGGGGGGCTGGTGAAAAACTGTTTTTT
NA,TRBV27,TRBJ1-5,TRBD1,CASSPRDRGYSNQPQHF,TGTGCCAGCAGTCCACGGGACAGGGGCTATAGCAATCAGCCCCAGCATTTT
NA,TRBV28,TRBJ2-7,TRBD2,CASRGGGPTYEQYF,TGTGCCAGCAGAGGCGGGGGGCCGACCTACGAGCAGTACTTC
once,TRBV13,TRBJ2-1,TRBD2,CASSFTSGGREAKFF,TGTGCCAGCAGCTTCACTAGCGGGGGGAGGGAGGCGAAGTTCTTC
NA,TRBV28,TRBJ2-5,NA,CASSLRKDQETQYF,TGTGCCAGCAGTTTGAGGAAAGATCAAGAGACCCAGTACTTC
once,TRBV3-1/TRBV3-2,TRBJ1-6,NA,CASSQDLGLYNSPLHF,TGTGCCAGCAGCCAAGACTTGGGCCTTTATAATTCACCCCTCCACTTT
once,TRBV7-2,TRBJ1-5,TRBD1,CASSIGTVNQPQHF,TGTGCCAGCAGTATCGGGACAGTCAATCAGCCCCAGCATTTT
NA,TRBV27,TRBJ2-7,NA,CASRRDTLGENEQYF,TGTGCCAGCAGACGGGACACCCTCGGGGAGAACGAGCAGTACTTC
NA,TRBV13,TRBJ2-3,NA,CASSQGRGDTQYF,TGTGCCAGCAGCCAAGGGCGAGGGGATACGCAGTATTTT
NA,TRBV6-5,TRBJ1-2,TRBD1,CASSYATGYGYTF,TGTGCCAGCAGTTACGCGACAGGGTATGGCTACACCTTC
NA,TRBV24-1,TRBJ2-1,TRBD1,CATSDRTGAYNEQFF,TGTGCCACCAGTGATAGGACAGGGGCCTACAATGAGCAGTTCTTC
NA,TRBV6-5,TRBJ1-1,NA,CAARGMNTEAFF,TGTGCCGCGCGAGGGATGAACACTGAAGCTTTCTTT
NA,TRBV18,TRBJ1-4,NA,CASSRASPGNEKLFF,TGTGCCAGCTCTCGAGCCAGCCCAGGGAATGAAAAACTGTTTTTT
NA,TRBV7-9,TRBJ1-1,TRBD1,CASSATTGFDTEAFF,TGTGCCAGCAGCGCAACGACAGGGTTTGACACTGAAGCTTTCTTT